This entry lists 24 T cell receptor beta chains sequenced from one sample in a study of T cell responses to AZD1222 COVID-19 vaccine. Sequencing was performed with immunoSEQ multiplex PCR; in TCRdb, only in-frame clones are kept and a portion is missing. The sample consists of around 140,000 clones, 80% to 95% of them appearing once. The input for sequencing was peripheral blood, taken 28 days after the second AZD1222 dose. Receptors were obtained from an adult who received the AZD1222 COVID-19 vaccine.

The chain employs TRBV28 and TRBJ2-7, with 8 bases aligning to TRBD2. V lost 5 bases and J lost 2; bases outside the gene matches: 5. Germline assignment: CDR1 MDHEN and CDR2 SYDVKM. This CDR3 region has 14 residues. The CDR3 is CASSRTSRPYEQYF. The CDR3, as DNA: TGTGCCAGCAGTCGGACTAGCCGACCCTACGAGCAGTACTTC.

J is TRBJ1-1 and V is TRBV9; D is possibly TRBD1 (6 bases). The CDR3 has 15 residues. The V and J ends lost 4 bases and 1 base respectively, with 14 bases between them. In germline, CDR1 is SGDLS, CDR2 YYNGEE. The DNA for the CDR3 is TGTGCCAGCAGCCCCTTGGGGGGCCCGAACACTGAAGCTTTCTTT. Amino acid sequence: CASSPLGGPNTEAFF.

The gene calls are TRBV10-2 and TRBJ1-3, with no clear D. Trimming took 7 bases from V and 2 from J, leaving 15 bases between them. Germline V gene lookup returns CDR1 WSHSY and CDR2 SAAADI. The CDR3 loop spans 15 amino acids. This CDR3 reads CASNYPGPPGNTIYF. CDR3 nucleotide sequence: TGCGCCAGCAACTACCCTGGGCCCCCTGGAAACACCATATATTTT.

This clone was picked up one time. V gene TRBV28 combines with J gene TRBJ2-3, with 7 bases lining up with TRBD2. The CDR3 runs 17 residues. Germline CDR1 and CDR2: MDHEN and SYDVKM. The junction had 12 bases not matched to a gene; V was cut back by 3 bases and J by 3 bases. CDR3 sequence (DNA): TGTGCCAGCAGTTTTAGGGGCGGGAGCCCCAGGACAGATACGCAGTATTTT. Amino acids: CASSFRGGSPRTDTQYF.

The chain employs TRBV24-1 and TRBJ1-2; possibly TRBD1 for D (5 bases). Germline CDR1 is KGHDR and CDR2 is SFDVKD. Between the trimmed V and J ends, which lost 4 bases and 2 bases, there was a span of 10 bases. The CDR3 is 14 residues long. The CDR3 protein is CATSDTGGNYGYTF. The CDR3 DNA reads TGTGCCACCAGTGACACGGGGGGGAACTATGGCTACACCTTC.

J is TRBJ1-5 and V is TRBV2; 9 positions agree with TRBD1. The CDR3 extends over 15 amino acids. The ends lost 1 base at V and 5 bases at J; junction bases unmatched: 3. CDR1 is SNHLY and CDR2 is FYNNEI in the germline V gene. CDR3 sequence (DNA): TGTGCCAGCAGTGAAGACAGGGGGCATTATCAGCCCCAGCATTTT. Its protein is CASSEDRGHYQPQHF.

This clone is a singleton in its sample. The chain recombines TRBV7-9 with TRBJ2-4; D may be TRBD2 (5 bases). Germline values: CDR1 SEHNR, CDR2 FQNEAQ (reference sequence). Trimming left V 5 bases short and J 0 bases short, with 23 bases between. The CDR3 loop spans 19 amino acids. The DNA of the CDR3 is TGTGCCAGCAGCCCGGGGAAGGGCGCAAACTCGATAGCCAAAAACATTCAGTACTTC. Translated: CASSPGKGANSIAKNIQYF.

The chain carries TRBV18 and TRBJ2-1; D remains unclear. The CDR3 extends over 13 amino acids. V shed 2 bases and J shed 5 bases, with 7 bases lying between them. CDR1 and CDR2 from the germline V gene are KGHSH and LQKENI. The CDR3 loop reads CASSPFADNEQFF. As DNA, the CDR3 is TGTGCCAGCTCACCATTCGCGGACAATGAGCAGTTCTTC.

The chain recombines TRBV7-2 with TRBJ1-2, with D maybe TRBD1 (5 bases). The CDR3 totals 14 residues. V shed 1 base and J shed 4 bases, with 10 bases lying between them. Germline V lookup: CDR1 SGHTA, CDR2 FQGNSA. The CDR3 loop is CASSLGTGPYGYTF. CDR3 in DNA: TGTGCCAGCAGCTTAGGAACGGGGCCCTATGGCTACACCTTC.

The chain couples TRBV19 to TRBJ1-5; 7 bases match TRBD1. This CDR3 region has 13 residues. V was clipped by 6 bases and J by 4 bases; unmatched bases: 3. Germline loops: CDR1 LNHDA, CDR2 SQIVND (reference sequence). The CDR3, as DNA: TGTGCCAGTAGGGGACAGACGAATCAGCCCCAGCATTTT. Its translation: CASRGQTNQPQHF.

This chain links TRBV19 with TRBJ1-2, with D uncertain. V gave up 6 bases and J gave up 2 bases, with 22 bases separating them. The CDR3 runs 17 residues. CDR1 and CDR2 (germline): LNHDA, SQIVND (reference sequence). The CDR3 loop is CASREWSGNVENYGYTF. CDR3 DNA sequence: TGTGCCAGTAGAGAATGGTCGGGCAATGTCGAGAACTATGGCTACACCTTC.

The chain combines TRBV5-1 with TRBJ2-1; TRBD1 agrees at 7 bases. The J segment lost 4 bases and the V segment lost 4 bases, leaving 5 bases of the junction unmatched. The CDR3 loop spans 14 amino acids. Germline V gene data show CDR1 as SGHRS and CDR2 as YFSETQ. The CDR3 region is CASSPEGAYNEQFF. In DNA, the CDR3 is TGCGCCAGCAGCCCAGAGGGGGCTTACAATGAGCAGTTCTTC.

V usage is TRBV10-3 and J usage is TRBJ1-4; D unclear. Between the trimmed V and J ends, which lost 4 bases and 0 bases, there was a span of 12 bases. The germline CDR1 and CDR2 sequences are ENHRY and SYGVKD. There are 16 residues in the CDR3. The CDR3 sequence is CAISVSKDATNEKLFF. CDR3 DNA sequence: TGTGCCATCAGTGTATCAAAGGATGCAACTAATGAAAAACTGTTTTTT.

The chain links TRBV9 to TRBJ1-3; D uncertain. Germline CDR1 reads SGDLS; CDR2 reads YYNGEE. This CDR3 has 12 residues. The ends were cut back, 0 bases at V and 8 bases at J, with 6 bases in the middle. In DNA, the CDR3 is TGTGCCAGCAGCGTAGAAGGTCACACCATATATTTT. Translating gives CASSVEGHTIYF.

The V gene is TRBV10-3, the J gene TRBJ1-3; D unclear. The CDR3 loop spans 13 amino acids. V shed 7 bases and J shed 4 bases, with 11 bases lying between them. CDR1 is ENHRY and CDR2 is SYGVKD in the germline V gene. CDR3 nucleotide sequence: TGTGCCATCATTGGCGGGCCGGGAAACACCATATATTTT. Its protein is CAIIGGPGNTIYF.

This chain connects TRBV19 to TRBJ1-1, with 8 bases identical to TRBD1. The V gene's germline CDR1 is LNHDA and CDR2 SQIVND (reference sequence). V shed 1 base and J 4 bases; nucleotides not matched to a gene: 14. The CDR3 spans 18 residues. CDR3 region: CASSIAGPGGISGTEAFF. For the CDR3, the DNA is TGTGCCAGTAGTATAGCCGGCCCAGGGGGCATAAGCGGCACTGAAGCTTTCTTT.

V usage is TRBV7-2 and J usage is TRBJ2-1; D is possibly TRBD1 or TRBD2 (5 bases each). The CDR3 spans 14 residues. The V gene's germline CDR1 is SGHTA and CDR2 FQGNSA. V lost 10 bases and J lost 3, with 16 bases in between. The CDR3 DNA reads as TGTGCCACCGCCAAGATGGGGGACTACAATGAGCAGTTCTTC. Protein: CATAKMGDYNEQFF.

The chain couples TRBV19 to TRBJ1-6; 7 bases agree with TRBD1. V was clipped by 7 bases and J by 7 bases; unmatched bases: 13. Germline CDR1 is LNHDA and CDR2 is SQIVND (reference sequence). This CDR3 spans 16 amino acids. The CDR3 nucleotides are TGTGCCAGTACCTCAAGGGGAGGGACAGTAAATTCACCCCTCCACTTT. As protein: CASTSRGGTVNSPLHF.

J is TRBJ1-2 and V is TRBV19; perhaps TRBD1 as D (5 bases). CDR3 length: 15 amino acids. Germline assignment: CDR1 LNHDA and CDR2 SQIVND (reference sequence). Trimming stripped 5 bases from V and 2 bases from J, with 15 bases between. The CDR3 DNA reads as TGTGCCAGTAGTTTCACCGGGACTGGAAACTATGGCTACACCTTC. Its translation is CASSFTGTGNYGYTF.

CDR3 coding DNA: TGTGCCATCGGACCGGGACAGATCTACGAGCAGTACTTC. Translating it yields CAIGPGQIYEQYF. V and J are TRBV10-3 and TRBJ2-7; 7 nucleotides line up with TRBD1. This CDR3 spans 13 amino acids. Trimming at V came to 8 bases and at J to 3 bases, leaving 7 bases not matched to a gene. CDR1 is ENHRY, CDR2 SYGVKD, per germline.

V gene TRBV5-6 combines with J gene TRBJ1-5, with 7 bases matching TRBD1. The CDR3 covers 15 residues. Per germline, CDR1 SGHDT and CDR2 YYEEEE. Trimming removed 1 base from V and 6 bases from J; junction bases left unmatched: 7. The CDR3: CASSLKGAVVQPQHF. The DNA for the CDR3 is TGTGCCAGCAGCTTGAAGGGGGCGGTGGTTCAGCCCCAGCATTTT.

Comment on this clone: One end of the junction fails to match germline, which may point to a read error. The chain joins TRBV4-1 to TRBJ2-1, with 7 bases matching TRBD1. From germline, CDR1 is MGHRA and CDR2 YSYEKL. CDR3 size: 16 residues. The CDR3: CACSQVRDRSYNEQFF. CDR3 bases: TGCGCCTGCAGCCAAGTCCGGGACAGATCCTACAATGAGCAGTTCTTC.

V usage is TRBV6-4 and J usage is TRBJ1-3; 8 positions match TRBD1. Germline V gives CDR1 MRHNA, CDR2 SNTAGT. This CDR3 contains 18 residues. Trimming cost V 2 bases and J 4 bases; bases outside gene matches: 13. DNA of the CDR3: TGTGCCAGCAGTGACCCCAATCCCCCCAGGGGGCCCGGAAACACCATATATTTT. Translation: CASSDPNPPRGPGNTIYF.

The gene calls are TRBV6-5 and TRBJ1-1; 7 bases align to TRBD1. CDR1 is MNHEY, CDR2 SVGAGI, per germline. The junction had 7 bases not matched to a gene; V was cut back by 5 bases and J by 7 bases. This CDR3 spans 13 amino acids. CDR3 in amino acids: CASSPGQAYEAFF. CDR3 sequence (DNA): TGTGCCAGCAGTCCTGGACAGGCATATGAAGCTTTCTTT.